One sample yielded the 20 T cell receptor beta chains listed below, sequenced in a study of blood T cells in healthy people across ages. Combining a sample-barcoded 5' primer with a J-beta primer mix, a second PCR ran for about 7 to 12 cycles. TCRdb reanalysed the 5' RACE reads using MiXCR and keeps one entry per CDR3 protein. The table lists 800,000 to 950,000 distinct CDR3 sequences, approximately 35% of them singletons, with about an eighth in the top ten. Sample: blood. The receptors were gathered from a man aged 18 to 30 in good health.

This clonotype has more than one count but fewer than ten. The chain combines TRBV7-8 with TRBJ2-7, with 8 bases fitting TRBD2. The germline CDR1 and CDR2 sequences are SGHVS and FQNEAQ. The CDR3 loop spans 15 amino acids. J gave up 3 bases and V 4 bases, and 8 bases lay outside the gene matches. CDR3 protein: CASSSLAGQNYEQYF. Here the CDR3 DNA reads TGTGCCAGCAGCTCCTTAGCGGGGCAAAACTACGAGCAGTACTTC.

This clonotype has ten or more counts. The V gene is TRBV6-4, the J gene TRBJ1-2, with 8 bases aligning to TRBD1. CDR3 length equals 14 residues. Germline CDR1 is MRHNA and CDR2 is SNTAGT. V lost 6 bases, J lost 3 bases, and 6 bases stayed unmatched. CDR3 region: CASSPGQGHYGYTF. In nucleotides, the CDR3 is TGTGCCAGCAGCCCCGGACAGGGTCACTATGGCTACACCTTC.

This chain uses TRBV6-2 or TRBV6-3 with TRBJ2-1; D possibly matches TRBD1 or TRBD2 (5 bases each). V lost 6 bases and J 12 bases, leaving 21 bases between the germline ends. CDR3 length: 14 amino acids. Germline CDR1 reads MNHEY; CDR2 reads SVGEGT. The CDR3 here is CASRTLGELDGQFF. Here the CDR3 DNA reads TGTGCCAGCAGAACCTTAGGGGAGTTAGATGGGCAGTTCTTC.

The genes are TRBV12-3 or TRBV12-4 and TRBJ2-5, with a tentative D call TRBD2 (5 bases). V was clipped by 5 bases and J by 2 bases, with 15 bases between them. The CDR3 spans 15 residues. CDR3 coding DNA: TGTGCCAGCAGTCCTAGCCCGGTCCCTCAAGAGACCCAGTACTTC. This encodes CASSPSPVPQETQYF.

The chain recombines TRBV7-8 with TRBJ2-4; 9 bases match TRBD1. Losses at the gene ends were 6 bases for V and 13 bases for J; bases not matched to a gene: 16. From germline, CDR1 is SGHVS and CDR2 FQNEAQ. The CDR3 length is 15 residues. CDR3 in amino acids: CASSPGTGFGNEQYF. The CDR3 coding sequence is TGTGCCAGCAGTCCCGGGACAGGGTTCGGCAATGAGCAGTACTTC.

The chain has TRBV4-3 and TRBJ2-7, with D maybe TRBD1 (6 bases). The germline V gene has CDR1 LGHNA and CDR2 YSLEER. V dropped 4 bases and J dropped 2 bases, with 18 bases sitting between them. The CDR3 is 16 amino acids. The CDR3 here is CASSRNHGTPTYEQYF. The CDR3 DNA is TGCGCCAGCAGCCGAAACCACGGGACACCAACCTACGAGCAGTACTTC.

The rearrangement uses TRBV4-1 and TRBJ2-1, with D unresolved. V lost 0 bases, J lost 6 bases, and 15 bases lay in between. There are 16 residues in the CDR3. Germline CDR1 and CDR2: MGHRA and YSYEKL. CDR3 bases: TGCGCCAGCAGCCAAGATGTAGTGGCAGACGGCAATGAGCAGTTCTTC. It translates to CASSQDVVADGNEQFF.

This clonotype was seen a handful of times. The chain joins TRBV5-1 to TRBJ2-3; D gene ambiguous. Per the germline V gene, CDR1 is SGHRS and CDR2 is YFSETQ. The ends were cut back, 2 bases at V and 8 bases at J, with 15 bases in the middle. The CDR3 length is 14 residues. CDR3 residues: CASSLGSVWATQYF. CDR3 sequence (DNA): TGCGCCAGCAGCTTAGGGTCCGTATGGGCTACGCAGTATTTT.

This clonotype occurred a few times. The chain combines TRBV12-3 or TRBV12-4 with TRBJ2-3, with 8 nucleotides matching TRBD1. The length of the CDR3 is 13 residues. The ends lost 4 bases at V and 14 bases at J; junction bases unmatched: 11. The CDR3 nucleotides are TGTGCCAGCAGTTCGAAAGGACAGGGAGCGCGGTATTTT. It codes for CASSSKGQGARYF.

This clonotype turned up a few times. The chain combines TRBV12-3 or TRBV12-4 with TRBJ1-6; D remains ambiguous. This CDR3 has 12 residues. V gave up 7 bases and J gave up 6 bases, with 7 bases separating them. CDR3 nucleotides: TGTGCCAGCAAACTATCTAATTCACCCCTCCACTTT. Its translation: CASKLSNSPLHF.

V and J are TRBV28 and TRBJ1-6; TRBD1 agrees at 7 bases. The V and J ends lost 7 bases and 3 bases, in that order; junction bases with no gene match: 3. CDR3 size: 14 residues. CDR1 and CDR2 from the germline V gene are MDHEN and SYDVKM. CDR3 nucleotides: TGTGCCAGCACGACAGGGAACTATAATTCACCCCTCCACTTT. This gives the protein CASTTGNYNSPLHF. Variable domain in full (rest from reference TRBV28 and TRBJ1-6): DVKVTQSSRYLVKRTGEKVFLECVQDMDHENMFWYRQDPGLGLRLIYFSYDVKMKEKGDIPEGYSVSREKKERFSLILESASTNQTSMYLCASTTGNYNSPLHFGNGTRLTVT.

The rearrangement links TRBV27 to TRBJ1-1; D gene uncertain. Germline values: CDR1 MNHEY, CDR2 SMNVEV (reference sequence). Deletions cut 5 bases from V and 1 base from J, with 8 bases between. This CDR3 spans 13 amino acids. The CDR3 nucleotides read TGTGCCAGCAGTGTCCCTCAGAACACTGAAGCTTTCTTT. It encodes CASSVPQNTEAFF.

This clonotype has only a few counts. The chain couples TRBV5-6 to TRBJ2-4; 9 bases are shared with TRBD1. From germline, CDR1 is SGHDT and CDR2 YYEEEE. The CDR3 loop spans 18 amino acids. Trimming took 4 bases from V and 3 from J; bases not matched to a gene: 14. The CDR3 DNA reads as TGTGCCAGCAGCCCCTCAGGGGGGACAGGGAAGGTCAAAAACATTCAGTACTTC. Its protein product is CASSPSGGTGKVKNIQYF.

The chain combines TRBV9 with TRBJ1-1; 7 bases are a match to TRBD1. V shed 3 bases, J shed 1 base, and the junction held 6 bases outside the gene matches. CDR3 length: 15 residues. CDR1 and CDR2 (germline): SGDLS, YYNGEE. CDR3 residues: CASSAAQGQNTEAFF. Written as DNA, the CDR3 is TGTGCCAGCAGCGCCGCACAGGGGCAGAACACTGAAGCTTTCTTT. The entire variable domain, with the rest obtained from reference TRBV9 and TRBJ1-1, is as follows: DSGVTQTPKHLITATGQRVTLRCSPRSGDLSVYWYQQSLDQGLQFLIQYYNGEERAKGNILERFSAQQFPDLHSELNLSSLELGDSALYFCASSAAQGQNTEAFFGQGTRLTVV.

With respect to this clonotype: This may be a read error: a much more frequent sequence differs by one nucleotide. This chain connects TRBV5-1 to TRBJ2-4; D perhaps matches TRBD1 (6 bases). Germline V lookup: CDR1 SGHRS, CDR2 YFSETQ. With 2 bases removed from V and 13 bases from J, the gap between germline ends came to 19 bases. The CDR3 has 14 amino acids. The CDR3 nucleotides are TGCGCCAGCAGCTTAGGCAGGGGCGTCTACAAGCAGTACTTC. Translated, it gives CASSLGRGVYKQYF.

The chain couples TRBV4-1 to TRBJ1-2, with a possible D match to TRBD1 (5 bases). The CDR3 extends over 15 amino acids. CDR1 and CDR2 from the germline V gene are MGHRA and YSYEKL. V was shortened by 0 bases and J by 4 bases, with 12 bases between the two germline ends. The CDR3: CASSQDTRQSYGYTF. The CDR3 DNA reads TGCGCCAGCAGCCAAGATACGAGACAGAGCTATGGCTACACCTTC.

This clonotype was seen repeatedly, ten times or more. V usage is TRBV6-5 and J usage is TRBJ1-5; possible D gene TRBD1, 6 bases. V lost 8 bases and J 5 bases, leaving 13 bases between the germline ends. The CDR3 is 13 residues long. Germline V CDR1 and CDR2: MNHEY, SVGAGI. This CDR3 reads CASGLTGHQPQHF. Written as DNA, the CDR3 is TGTGCCAGCGGCCTAACAGGGCATCAGCCCCAGCATTTT.

The chain combines TRBV20-1 with TRBJ2-7, with 10 nucleotides matching TRBD2. The germline CDR1 and CDR2 sequences are DFQATT and SNEGSKA (reference sequence). The trim removed 6 bases at V and 1 base at J, leaving 9 bases unmatched. CDR3 length: 15 amino acids. The CDR3 bases are TGCAGTGCCCCTCCTAGCGGGGGATTTTCCTACGAGCAGTACTTC. Its translation: CSAPPSGGFSYEQYF.

This clonotype came up a few times. This chain uses TRBV27 with TRBJ1-5; D is perhaps TRBD1 (6 bases). The CDR3 is 15 amino acids. The V gene's germline CDR1 is MNHEY and CDR2 SMNVEV (reference sequence). V was clipped by 5 bases and J by 3 bases, with 14 bases between them. For the CDR3, the DNA is TGTGCCAGCAGTGGAATTACAGGGACCAATCAGCCCCAGCATTTT. As protein: CASSGITGTNQPQHF.

This clonotype occurred a few times. The chain carries TRBV5-5 and TRBJ1-5, with D tentatively TRBD1 (5 bases). Trimming stripped 5 bases from V and 4 bases from J, with 13 bases between. This CDR3 is 14 amino acids long. The germline CDR1 and CDR2 sequences are SGHKS and YYEKEE (reference sequence). The CDR3 reads CASRSGLGNQPQHF. In DNA, the CDR3 is TGTGCCAGCAGATCAGGGTTGGGGAATCAGCCCCAGCATTTT.